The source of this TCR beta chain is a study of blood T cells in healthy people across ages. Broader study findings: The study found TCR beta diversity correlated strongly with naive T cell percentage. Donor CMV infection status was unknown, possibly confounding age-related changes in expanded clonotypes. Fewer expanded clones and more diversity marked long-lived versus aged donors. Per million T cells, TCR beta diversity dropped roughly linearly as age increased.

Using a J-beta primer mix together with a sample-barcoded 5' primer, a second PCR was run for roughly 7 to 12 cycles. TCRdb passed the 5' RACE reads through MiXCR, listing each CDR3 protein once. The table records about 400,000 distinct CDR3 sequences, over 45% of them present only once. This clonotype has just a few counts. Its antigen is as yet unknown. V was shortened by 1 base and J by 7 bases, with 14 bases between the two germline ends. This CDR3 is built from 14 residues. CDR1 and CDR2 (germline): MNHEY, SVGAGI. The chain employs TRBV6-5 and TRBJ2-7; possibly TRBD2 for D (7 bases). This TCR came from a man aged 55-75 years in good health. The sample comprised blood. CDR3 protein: CASSYFGGRGEQYF. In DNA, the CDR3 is TGTGCCAGCAGTTACTTCGGGGGGCGGGGTGAGCAGTACTTC.